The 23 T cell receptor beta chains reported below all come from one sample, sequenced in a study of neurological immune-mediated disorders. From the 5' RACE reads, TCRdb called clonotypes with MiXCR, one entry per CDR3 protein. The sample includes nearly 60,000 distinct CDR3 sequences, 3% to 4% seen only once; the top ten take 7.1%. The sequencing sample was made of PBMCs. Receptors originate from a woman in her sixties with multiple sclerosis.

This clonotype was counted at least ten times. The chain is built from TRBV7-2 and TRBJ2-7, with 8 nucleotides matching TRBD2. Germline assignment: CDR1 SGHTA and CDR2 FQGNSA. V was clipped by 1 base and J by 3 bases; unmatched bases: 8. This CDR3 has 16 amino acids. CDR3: CASSLDGGGSYYEQYF. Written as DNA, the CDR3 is TGTGCCAGCAGCTTAGACGGGGGGGGCTCTTACTACGAGCAGTACTTC.

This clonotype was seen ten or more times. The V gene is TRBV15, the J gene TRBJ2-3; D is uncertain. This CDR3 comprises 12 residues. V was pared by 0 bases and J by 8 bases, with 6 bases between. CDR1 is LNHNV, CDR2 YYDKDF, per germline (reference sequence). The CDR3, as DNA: TGTGCCACCAGCAGAGAAGTGGCTACGCAGTATTTT. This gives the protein CATSREVATQYF.

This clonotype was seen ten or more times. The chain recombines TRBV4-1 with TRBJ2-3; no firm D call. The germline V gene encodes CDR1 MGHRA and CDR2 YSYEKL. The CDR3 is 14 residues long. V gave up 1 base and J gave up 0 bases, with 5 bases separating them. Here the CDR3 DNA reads TGCGCCAGCAGCCAAGGGGTCAGCACAGATACGCAGTATTTT. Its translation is CASSQGVSTDTQYF.

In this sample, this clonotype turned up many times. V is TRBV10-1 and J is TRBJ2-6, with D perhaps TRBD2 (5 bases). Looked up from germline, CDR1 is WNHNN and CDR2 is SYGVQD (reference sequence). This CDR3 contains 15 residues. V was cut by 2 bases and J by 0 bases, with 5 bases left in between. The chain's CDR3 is CASSEGSSGANVLTF. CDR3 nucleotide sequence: TGCGCCAGCAGTGAGGGGAGCTCTGGGGCCAACGTCCTGACTTTC.

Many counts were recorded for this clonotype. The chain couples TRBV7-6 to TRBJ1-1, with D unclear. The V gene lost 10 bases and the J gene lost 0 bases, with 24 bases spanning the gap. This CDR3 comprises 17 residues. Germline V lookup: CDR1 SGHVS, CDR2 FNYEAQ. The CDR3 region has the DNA TGTGCCACCACATCCTCAAACAGTCTTACTTTGAACACTGAAGCTTTCTTT. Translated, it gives CATTSSNSLTLNTEAFF. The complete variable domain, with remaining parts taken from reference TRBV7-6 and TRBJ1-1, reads GAGVSQSPRYKVTKRGQDVALRCDPISGHVSLYWYRQALGQGPEFLTYFNYEAQQDKSGLPNDRFSAERPEGSISTLTIQRTEQRDSAMYRCATTSSNSLTLNTEAFFGQGTRLTVV.

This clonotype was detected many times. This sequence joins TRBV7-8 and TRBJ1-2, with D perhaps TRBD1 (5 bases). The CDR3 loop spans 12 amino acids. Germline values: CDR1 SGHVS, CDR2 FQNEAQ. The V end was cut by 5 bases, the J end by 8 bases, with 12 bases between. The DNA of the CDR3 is TGTGCCAGCAGCCACTTTAGGGGCGGCTACACCTTC. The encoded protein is CASSHFRGGYTF.

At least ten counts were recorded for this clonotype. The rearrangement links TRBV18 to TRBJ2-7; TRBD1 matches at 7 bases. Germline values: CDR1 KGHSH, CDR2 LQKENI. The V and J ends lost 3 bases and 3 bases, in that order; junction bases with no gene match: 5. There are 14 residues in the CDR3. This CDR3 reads CASSPGTENYEQYF. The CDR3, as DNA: TGTGCCAGCTCACCCGGGACAGAGAACTACGAGCAGTACTTC.

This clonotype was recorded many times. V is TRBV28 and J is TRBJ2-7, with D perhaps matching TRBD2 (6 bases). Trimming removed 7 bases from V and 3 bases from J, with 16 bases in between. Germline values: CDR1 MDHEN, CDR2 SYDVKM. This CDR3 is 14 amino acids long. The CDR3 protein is CASTMTGGIYEQYF. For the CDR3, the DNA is TGTGCCAGCACTATGACGGGCGGGATCTACGAGCAGTACTTC.

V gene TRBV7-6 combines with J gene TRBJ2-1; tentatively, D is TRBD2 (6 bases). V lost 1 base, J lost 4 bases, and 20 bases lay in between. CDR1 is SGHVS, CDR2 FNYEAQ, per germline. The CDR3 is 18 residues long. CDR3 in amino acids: CASSLEASSSGFYNEQFF. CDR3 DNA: TGTGCCAGCAGCTTAGAAGCATCGAGTAGCGGCTTTTACAATGAGCAGTTCTTC. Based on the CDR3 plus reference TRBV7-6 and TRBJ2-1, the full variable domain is GAGVSQSPRYKVTKRGQDVALRCDPISGHVSLYWYRQALGQGPEFLTYFNYEAQQDKSGLPNDRFSAERPEGSISTLTIQRTEQRDSAMYRCASSLEASSSGFYNEQFFGPGTRLTVL.

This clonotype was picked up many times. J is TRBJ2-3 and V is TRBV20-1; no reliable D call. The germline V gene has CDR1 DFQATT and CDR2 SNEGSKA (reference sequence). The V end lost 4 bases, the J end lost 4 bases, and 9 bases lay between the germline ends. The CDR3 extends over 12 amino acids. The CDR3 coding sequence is TGCAGTGCTATCCACCCCCCAGATACGCAGTATTTT. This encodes CSAIHPPDTQYF.

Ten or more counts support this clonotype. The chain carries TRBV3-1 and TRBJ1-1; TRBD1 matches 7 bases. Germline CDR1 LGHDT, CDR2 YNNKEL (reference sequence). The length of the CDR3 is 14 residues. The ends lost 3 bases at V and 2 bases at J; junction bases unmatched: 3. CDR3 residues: CASSHGQVNTEAFF. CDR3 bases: TGTGCCAGCAGCCACGGACAGGTTAACACTGAAGCTTTCTTT.

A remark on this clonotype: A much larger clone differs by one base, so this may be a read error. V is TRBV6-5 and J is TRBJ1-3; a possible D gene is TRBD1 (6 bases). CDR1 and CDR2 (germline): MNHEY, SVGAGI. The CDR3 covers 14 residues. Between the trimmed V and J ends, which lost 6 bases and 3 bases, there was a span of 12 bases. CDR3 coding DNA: TGTGCCAGCAGGCAGGGGTCGGGTGGAAACACCATATATTTT. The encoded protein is CASRQGSGGNTIYF.

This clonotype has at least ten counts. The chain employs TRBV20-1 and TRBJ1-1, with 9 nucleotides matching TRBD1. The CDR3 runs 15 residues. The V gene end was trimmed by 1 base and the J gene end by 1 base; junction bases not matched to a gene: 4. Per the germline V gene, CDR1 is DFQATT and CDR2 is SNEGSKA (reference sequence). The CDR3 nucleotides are TGCAGTGCTAGAGGACCGGGACAGGGGAACACTGAAGCTTTCTTT. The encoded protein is CSARGPGQGNTEAFF.

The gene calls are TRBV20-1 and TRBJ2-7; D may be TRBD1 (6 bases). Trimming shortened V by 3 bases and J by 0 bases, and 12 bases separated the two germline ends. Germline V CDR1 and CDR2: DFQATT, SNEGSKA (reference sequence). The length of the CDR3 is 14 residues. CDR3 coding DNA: TGCAGTGCTAGTCGGCAGGGGAACTCCTACGAGCAGTACTTC. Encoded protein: CSASRQGNSYEQYF.

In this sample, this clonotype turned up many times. CDR3 DNA: TGCGCCAGCAGCTTGGAAGATCAGCCCCAGCATTTT. It encodes CASSLEDQPQHF. This chain connects TRBV5-1 to TRBJ1-5; D unresolved. CDR1 and CDR2 (germline): SGHRS, YFSETQ. This CDR3 is 12 amino acids long. Between the trimmed V and J ends, which lost 0 bases and 5 bases, there was a span of 3 bases.

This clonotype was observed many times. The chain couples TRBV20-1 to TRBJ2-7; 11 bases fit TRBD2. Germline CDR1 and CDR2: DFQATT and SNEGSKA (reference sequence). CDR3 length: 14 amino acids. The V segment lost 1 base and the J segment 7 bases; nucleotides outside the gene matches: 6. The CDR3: CSARVTSGTEEQYF. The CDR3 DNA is TGCAGTGCTAGAGTGACTAGCGGGACTGAAGAGCAGTACTTC.

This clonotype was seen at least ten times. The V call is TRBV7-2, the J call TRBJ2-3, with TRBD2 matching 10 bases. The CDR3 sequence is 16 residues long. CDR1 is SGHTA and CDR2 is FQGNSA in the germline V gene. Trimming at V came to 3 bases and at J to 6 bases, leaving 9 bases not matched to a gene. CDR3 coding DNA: TGTGCCAGCAGCTTTCATAGCGGGGGGAGGGCCGATACGCAGTATTTT. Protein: CASSFHSGGRADTQYF.

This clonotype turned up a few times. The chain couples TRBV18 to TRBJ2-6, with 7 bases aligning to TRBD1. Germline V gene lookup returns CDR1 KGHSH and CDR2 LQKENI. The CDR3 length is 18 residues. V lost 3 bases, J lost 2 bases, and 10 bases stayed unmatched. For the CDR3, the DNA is TGTGCCAGCTCACCCCCGGGACAGCGAATTACTGGGGCCAACGTCCTGACTTTC. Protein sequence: CASSPPGQRITGANVLTF.

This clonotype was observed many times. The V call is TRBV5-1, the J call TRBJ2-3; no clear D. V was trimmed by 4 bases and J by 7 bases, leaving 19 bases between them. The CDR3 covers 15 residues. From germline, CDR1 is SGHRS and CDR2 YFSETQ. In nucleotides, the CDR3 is TGCGCCAGCAGCCTCGCCCTACCAACCCGGCATACGCAGTATTTT. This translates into CASSLALPTRHTQYF.

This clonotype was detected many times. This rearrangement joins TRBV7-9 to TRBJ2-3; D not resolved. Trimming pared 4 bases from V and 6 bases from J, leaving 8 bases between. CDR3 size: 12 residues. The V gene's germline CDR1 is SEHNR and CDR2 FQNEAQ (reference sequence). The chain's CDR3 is CASSYRADTQYF. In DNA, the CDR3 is TGTGCCAGCAGCTATAGGGCGGATACGCAGTATTTT. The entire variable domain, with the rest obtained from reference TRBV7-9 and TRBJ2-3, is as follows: DTGVSQNPRHKITKRGQNVTFRCDPISEHNRLYWYRQTLGQGPEFLTYFQNEAQLEKSRLLSDRFSAERPKGSFSTLEIQRTEQGDSAMYLCASSYRADTQYFGPGTRLTVL.

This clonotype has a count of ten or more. Here the CDR3 DNA reads TGTGCCAGCAGCAGATGGGGGGGAGGGGCGAGGACCACAGATACGCAGTATTTT. Protein sequence: CASSRWGGGARTTDTQYF. The chain uses TRBV9 and TRBJ2-3; 7 nucleotides line up with TRBD2. Trimming cost V 4 bases and J 2 bases; bases outside gene matches: 16. Germline loops: CDR1 SGDLS, CDR2 YYNGEE. The CDR3 covers 18 residues.

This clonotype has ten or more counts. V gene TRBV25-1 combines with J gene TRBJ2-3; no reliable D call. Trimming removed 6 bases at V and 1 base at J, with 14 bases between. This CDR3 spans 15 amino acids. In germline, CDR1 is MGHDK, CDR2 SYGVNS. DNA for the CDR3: TGTGCCAGCAGGGCACAGAACACCCGCACAGATACGCAGTATTTT. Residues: CASRAQNTRTDTQYF. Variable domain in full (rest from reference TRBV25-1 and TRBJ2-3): EADIYQTPRYLVIGTGKKITLECSQTMGHDKMYWYQQDPGMELHLIHYSYGVNSTEKGDLSSESTVSRIRTEHFPLTLESARPSHTSQYLCASRAQNTRTDTQYFGPGTRLTVL.

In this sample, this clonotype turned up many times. The CDR3 region has the DNA TGTGCCATCAGTGAGTCGACAGGGGGCTTTGGGGCCAACGTCCTGACTTTC. This gives the protein CAISESTGGFGANVLTF. The genes are TRBV10-3 and TRBJ2-6, with 10 bases fitting TRBD1. This CDR3 comprises 17 residues. V dropped 0 bases and J dropped 3; count of bases not matched to a gene: 2. Germline V lookup: CDR1 ENHRY, CDR2 SYGVKD.